This T cell receptor (beta chain) was found in a study of blood T cell repertoires in COVID-19. As for the study in general: Acute and convalescent COVID-19 samples came from the United States, Italy and Spain.

Followed over time, Seattle patients had been enrolled while infection was active. As processed by the authors: Nucleated cell number was recorded as an estimate derived from reference gene primer amplification. Only in-frame clones appear in the TCRdb table, and some are missing; sequencing was by immunoSEQ multiplex PCR. Clone size and V and J calls were adopted from that table, with D and trimming inferred from the DNA. The sample comprises fewer than 250,000 clones, approximately 80% of which are singletons, and 0.9% to 0.95% rests with the top ten. CDR1 and CDR2 from the germline V gene are MNHEY and SMNVEV (reference sequence). The CDR3 extends over 15 amino acids. V gave up 6 bases and J gave up 3 bases; unmatched junction bases: 4.

This chain links TRBV27 with TRBJ2-6; 8 bases match TRBD2. Sequencing was carried out using peripheral blood. This TCR was sampled from a man between 60 and 70 years old with COVID-19, enrolled during active disease. CDR3 coding DNA: TGTGCCAGCAGCCGGGAGGGTTTTGGGGCCAACGTCCTGACTTTC. Amino acids: CASSREGFGANVLTF.